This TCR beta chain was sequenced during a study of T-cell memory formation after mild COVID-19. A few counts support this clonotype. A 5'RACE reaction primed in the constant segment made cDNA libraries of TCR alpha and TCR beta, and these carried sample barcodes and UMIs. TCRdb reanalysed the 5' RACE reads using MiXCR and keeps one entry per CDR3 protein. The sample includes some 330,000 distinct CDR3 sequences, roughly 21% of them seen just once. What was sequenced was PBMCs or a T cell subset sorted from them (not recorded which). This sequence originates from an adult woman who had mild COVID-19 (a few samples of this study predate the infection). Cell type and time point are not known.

CDR3 nucleotides: TGTGCCAGCAGCTTGGGGGTAATCATGAACACTGAAGCTTTCTTT. This sequence encodes CASSLGVIMNTEAFF. The chain employs TRBV5-8 and TRBJ1-1, with D hard to call. Germline V gives CDR1 SGHTS, CDR2 YDEGEE. CDR3 length: 15 amino acids. The ends were cut back, 0 bases at V and 0 bases at J, with 9 bases in the middle.